The clone carrying this TCR beta chain was counted many times. Antigen unknown. The sample is drawn from a study of T cells after posttransplantation cyclophosphamide. Generated by immunoSEQ multiplex PCR, the TCRdb table keeps only in-frame clones and is missing some. The sample is made up of over 35,000 clones, none counted only once. There are 13 residues in the CDR3. From germline, CDR1 is LNHNV and CDR2 YYDKDF (reference sequence). Trimming shortened V by 6 bases and J by 3 bases, and 9 bases separated the two germline ends. Whole-study results and caveats: Skin or GI-infiltrating T cells shared few TRB sequences with blood. Later blood repertoires were often dominated by clones from the donor CD8+ memory compartment. After PTCy, TRB diversity resembled that of CNI/methotrexate controls.

This TCR came from a man aged 40-49 years in good health, CMV-negative, and a related stem cell transplant donor. The rearrangement joins TRBV15 to TRBJ1-5; D might be TRBD1 (5 bases). The sequenced material came from PBMCs. As DNA, the CDR3 is TGTGCCACCAGAGCAGGGTTCAATCAGCCCCAGCATTTT. The encoded protein is CATRAGFNQPQHF.